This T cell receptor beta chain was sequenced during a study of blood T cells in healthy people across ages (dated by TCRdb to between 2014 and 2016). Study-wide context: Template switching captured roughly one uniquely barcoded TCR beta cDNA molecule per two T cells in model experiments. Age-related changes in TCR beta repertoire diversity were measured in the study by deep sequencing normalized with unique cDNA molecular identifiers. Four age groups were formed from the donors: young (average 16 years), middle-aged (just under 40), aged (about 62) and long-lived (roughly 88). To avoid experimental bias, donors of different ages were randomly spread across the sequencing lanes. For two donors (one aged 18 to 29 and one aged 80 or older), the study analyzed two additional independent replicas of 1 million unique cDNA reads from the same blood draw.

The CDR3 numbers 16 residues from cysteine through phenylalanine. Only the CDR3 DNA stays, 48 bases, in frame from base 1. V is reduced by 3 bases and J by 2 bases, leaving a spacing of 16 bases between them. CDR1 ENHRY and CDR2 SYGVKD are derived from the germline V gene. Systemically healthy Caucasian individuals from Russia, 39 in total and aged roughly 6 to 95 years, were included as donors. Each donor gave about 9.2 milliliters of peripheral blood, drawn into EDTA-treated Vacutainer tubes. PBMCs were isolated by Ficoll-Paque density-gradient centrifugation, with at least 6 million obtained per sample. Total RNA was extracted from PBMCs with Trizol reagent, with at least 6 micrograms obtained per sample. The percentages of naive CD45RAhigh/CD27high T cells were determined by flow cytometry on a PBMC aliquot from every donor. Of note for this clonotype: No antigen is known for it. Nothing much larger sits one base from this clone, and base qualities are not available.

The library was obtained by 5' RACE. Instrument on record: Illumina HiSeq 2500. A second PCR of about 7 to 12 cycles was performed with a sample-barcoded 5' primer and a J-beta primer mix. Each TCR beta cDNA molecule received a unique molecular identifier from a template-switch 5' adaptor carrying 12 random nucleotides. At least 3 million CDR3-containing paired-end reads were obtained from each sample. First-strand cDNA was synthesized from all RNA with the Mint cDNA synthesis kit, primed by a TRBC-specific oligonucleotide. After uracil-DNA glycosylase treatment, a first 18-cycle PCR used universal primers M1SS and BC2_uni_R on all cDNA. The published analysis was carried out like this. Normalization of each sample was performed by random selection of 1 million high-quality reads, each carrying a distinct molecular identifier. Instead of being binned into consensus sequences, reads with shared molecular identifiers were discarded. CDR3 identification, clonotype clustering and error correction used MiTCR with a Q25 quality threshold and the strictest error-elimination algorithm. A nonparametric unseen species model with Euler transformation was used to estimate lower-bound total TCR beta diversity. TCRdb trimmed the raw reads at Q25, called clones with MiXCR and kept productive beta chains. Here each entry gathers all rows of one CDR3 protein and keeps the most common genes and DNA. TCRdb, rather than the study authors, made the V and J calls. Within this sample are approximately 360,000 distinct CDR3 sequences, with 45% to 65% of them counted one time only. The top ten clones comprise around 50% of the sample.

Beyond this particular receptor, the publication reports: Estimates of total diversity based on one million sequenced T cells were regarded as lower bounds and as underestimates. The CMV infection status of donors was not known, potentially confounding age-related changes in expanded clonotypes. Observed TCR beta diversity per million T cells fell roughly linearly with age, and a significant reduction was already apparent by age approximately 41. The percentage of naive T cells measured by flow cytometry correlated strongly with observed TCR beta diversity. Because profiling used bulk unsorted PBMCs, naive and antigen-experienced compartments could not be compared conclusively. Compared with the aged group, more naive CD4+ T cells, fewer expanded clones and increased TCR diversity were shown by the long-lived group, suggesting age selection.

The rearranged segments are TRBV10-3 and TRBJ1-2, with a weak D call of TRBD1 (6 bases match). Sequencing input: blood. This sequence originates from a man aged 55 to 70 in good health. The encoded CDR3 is CAISEQQTTGNYGYTF. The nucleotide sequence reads TGTGCCATCAGTGAACAACAAACAACAGGGAACTATGGCTACACCTTC.